This entry lists 18 T cell receptor beta chains sequenced from one sample in a study of regulatory T cells in long-lasting Graves disease. Combining iRepertoire HTBI primers with Arm-PCR of CDR3 regions, the authors built TCR beta libraries. In TCRdb, the multiplex PCR reads were re-called with MiXCR into one record per CDR3 protein. This table holds 350,000 to 500,000 distinct CDR3 sequences, 15% to 20% found once. Time point described: newly diagnosed GD, antithyroid drugs for less than 3 months. PBMCs were the source of the RNA used for TCR sequencing. This same sample was also part of a study on T cells in Graves' hyperthyroidism and ophthalmopathy.

The material was peripheral blood mononuclear cells (PBMCs), obtained at new diagnosis, from a patient treated with antithyroid drugs. These receptors all stem from a woman aged 25 to 39 with Graves disease.

This clonotype showed up many times. This sequence joins TRBV6-5 and TRBJ2-1, with D hard to call. This CDR3 is built from 13 residues. Germline V gene sequence: CDR1 MNHEY, CDR2 SVGAGI. V lost 3 bases and J 0 bases, leaving 3 bases between the germline ends. CDR3 coding DNA: TGTGCCAGCAGTTATAGCTCCTACAATGAGCAGTTCTTC. Translated, it gives CASSYSSYNEQFF.

Ten or more counts support this clonotype. This chain connects TRBV7-9 to TRBJ2-3; tentatively, D is TRBD1 or TRBD2 (5 bases each). The germline gives CDR1 SEHNR, CDR2 FQNEAQ (reference sequence). V was cut by 5 bases and J by 3 bases, with 21 bases left in between. CDR3 length: 17 amino acids. CDR3 residues: CASSPHPGAVKTDTQYF. In nucleotides, the CDR3 is TGTGCCAGCAGCCCCCACCCCGGGGCAGTAAAAACAGATACGCAGTATTTT. The full variable domain, with the rest looked up from reference TRBV7-9 and TRBJ2-3, is DTGVSQNPRHKITKRGQNVTFRCDPISEHNRLYWYRQTLGQGPEFLTYFQNEAQLEKSRLLSDRFSAERPKGSFSTLEIQRTEQGDSAMYLCASSPHPGAVKTDTQYFGPGTRLTVL.

This rearrangement joins TRBV3-1 to TRBJ2-3; 11 nucleotides agree with TRBD2. The length of the CDR3 is 18 residues. V was clipped by 0 bases and J by 2 bases; unmatched bases: 7. Germline loops: CDR1 LGHDT, CDR2 YNNKEL (reference sequence). CDR3 loop: CASSQEGTSGTFTDTQYF. The CDR3 DNA follows: TGTGCCAGCAGCCAAGAGGGGACTAGCGGTACCTTCACAGATACGCAGTATTTT.

Comments on this clonotype: A read error may be the cause here, since a much bigger clone is one base away. This is likely a read error, given that the CDR3 carries no conserved phenylalanine or tryptophan at its end. The chain joins TRBV28 to TRBJ2-2; a weak D match, TRBD2 (5 bases). There are 15 residues in the CDR3. The germline V gene has CDR1 MDHEN and CDR2 SYDVKM. V lost 1 base to trimming and J lost 1 base, with 7 bases between them. The CDR3 region is CASSLLRENTGELFS. Here the CDR3 DNA reads TGTGCCAGCAGTTTATTACGGGAGAACACCGGGGAGCTGTTTTCT.

This clonotype was detected many times. The chain has TRBV7-9 and TRBJ2-3; 7 bases line up with TRBD2. The V segment lost 5 bases and the J segment 6 bases; nucleotides outside the gene matches: 5. The length of the CDR3 is 13 residues. Germline CDR1 and CDR2: SEHNR and FQNEAQ (reference sequence). DNA for the CDR3: TGTGCCAGCAGCCCGCGGGAGACGGATACGCAGTATTTT. It is translated as CASSPRETDTQYF.

This clonotype was seen many times. The V and J genes are TRBV7-3 and TRBJ2-1; D remains unclear. The germline gives CDR1 SGHTA, CDR2 FQGTGA. V lost 5 bases to trimming and J lost 10 bases, with 12 bases between them. The CDR3 has 12 residues. CDR3 amino acids: CASSPKTGEQFF. The DNA for the CDR3 is TGTGCCAGCAGCCCGAAGACTGGCGAGCAGTTCTTC.

The chain recombines TRBV7-9 with TRBJ2-3, with D unresolved. Germline CDR1 SEHNR, CDR2 FQNEAQ (reference sequence). The CDR3 consists of 15 residues. V gave up 0 bases and J gave up 2 bases, with 9 bases separating them. The CDR3 loop reads CASSLALATTDTQYF. CDR3 DNA: TGTGCCAGCAGCTTAGCTTTGGCTACCACAGATACGCAGTATTTT.

This clonotype was found many times. V gene TRBV7-8 combines with J gene TRBJ2-3; D may correspond to TRBD1 or TRBD2 (5 bases each). The length of the CDR3 is 15 residues. The germline V gene encodes CDR1 SGHVS and CDR2 FQNEAQ. Trimming cost V 1 base and J 8 bases, with 16 bases left between them. CDR3 region: CASSLGGSGVGTQYF. Written as DNA, the CDR3 is TGTGCCAGCAGCTTAGGGGGCAGCGGTGTTGGTACGCAGTATTTT.

This clonotype was observed many times. V gene TRBV7-2 combines with J gene TRBJ2-5; D possibly corresponds to TRBD2 (7 bases). This CDR3 comprises 16 residues. Germline V gives CDR1 SGHTA, CDR2 FQGNSA. The ends were cut back, 5 bases at V and 5 bases at J, with 21 bases in the middle. The CDR3 nucleotides read TGTGCCAGCAGCCCCTGGGGGGCGGGAGATAAGGAGACCCAGTACTTC. Protein sequence: CASSPWGAGDKETQYF.

As regards this clonotype: One end of the junction does not line up with germline, which may come from a read error. The J gene is TRBJ1-2, the V gene TRBV5-1, with D hard to call. The CDR3 loop spans 14 amino acids. Looked up from germline, CDR1 is SGHRS and CDR2 is YFSETQ. The DNA for the CDR3 is TGTGCCAGCAGCTTTTACACGGATTCCTATGGCTACACCTTC. Protein product: CASSFYTDSYGYTF.

This clonotype was picked up many times. The V gene is TRBV5-4, the J gene TRBJ2-2, with TRBD2 identical over 12 bases. After removal of 4 bases from V and 3 bases from J, the junction contained 7 bases not matched to a gene. The CDR3 extends over 17 amino acids. Looked up from germline, CDR1 is SGHNT and CDR2 is YYREEE (reference sequence). The CDR3 bases are TGTGCCAGCAGCCCAATCGGGACTAGCGGGTACACCGGGGAGCTGTTTTTT. Translating gives CASSPIGTSGYTGELFF.

Notes on this clonotype: A much larger clone lies one base from this, so it may be a read error. The genes are TRBV6-1 and TRBJ1-2; no clear D. The CDR3 is 11 residues long. The germline V gene has CDR1 MNHNS and CDR2 SASEGT. The CDR3 is CAGSESGSNAF. CDR3 nucleotides: TGTGCCGGCAGTGAAAGTGGAAGCAACGCCTTC.

This clonotype was detected ten times or more. This sequence joins TRBV28 and TRBJ2-5; 7 bases agree with TRBD2. In germline, CDR1 is MDHEN, CDR2 SYDVKM. Trimming cost V 5 bases and J 7 bases; bases outside gene matches: 19. There are 17 residues in the CDR3. The CDR3 region has the DNA TGTGCCAGCAGTCGCGGGGCGGGAGCTATACTGTCAGGGACCCAGTACTTC. Residues: CASSRGAGAILSGTQYF.

This chain connects TRBV4-1 to TRBJ2-1; 7 bases match TRBD1. Germline V gene data show CDR1 as MGHRA and CDR2 as YSYEKL. The CDR3 is 15 residues long. The J segment lost 3 bases and the V segment lost 4 bases, leaving 6 bases of the junction unmatched. CDR3: CASSPQGDSYNEQFF. CDR3 DNA: TGCGCCAGCAGCCCGCAGGGGGATAGCTACAATGAGCAGTTCTTC.

The chain has TRBV10-3 and TRBJ1-2, with TRBD1 as a possible D gene (5 bases). The germline V and J ends were trimmed by 10 bases and 4 bases, with 16 bases remaining between them. Germline V gene lookup returns CDR1 ENHRY and CDR2 SYGVKD. The CDR3 consists of 13 residues. This CDR3 is CASGVQDFYGYTF. Here the CDR3 DNA reads TGTGCCAGCGGTGTACAGGATTTCTATGGCTACACCTTC.

V is TRBV28 and J is TRBJ1-1, with D possibly TRBD1 on 5 matching bases. Deletions cut 10 bases from V and 0 bases from J, with 18 bases between. From germline, CDR1 is MDHEN and CDR2 SYDVKM. The CDR3 is 15 residues long. CDR3 sequence: CAIRTGTSMNTEAFF. Here the CDR3 DNA reads TGTGCCATTAGAACCGGGACTTCGATGAACACTGAAGCTTTCTTT.

This clonotype has only a few counts. The chain combines TRBV24-1 with TRBJ2-5; D might be TRBD1 or TRBD2, each matching 6 bases. CDR1 and CDR2 from the germline V gene are KGHDR and SFDVKD. This CDR3 has 11 amino acids. The ends were cut back, 9 bases at V and 4 bases at J, with 8 bases in the middle. The CDR3 DNA is TGTGCCACCGGAGGGGGAGAGACCCAGTACTTC. It specifies CATGGGETQYF.

V gene TRBV12-3 or TRBV12-4 combines with J gene TRBJ2-1; D gene unclear. Trimming removed 2 bases at V and 12 bases at J, with 14 bases between. The CDR3 contains 13 residues. Written as DNA, the CDR3 is TGTGCCAGCAGTTTATTGGAGAAATTAGGGCAGTTCTTC. Its protein is CASSLLEKLGQFF.